The T cell receptor (beta chain) described here comes from a study of cytomegalovirus exposure and HLA in healthy donors. Study results and limitations: TCR beta chains numbering some 160 were designated cytomegalovirus-associated. Association with HLA alleles at 0.05 false discovery rate was found for around 15,000 TCR beta sequences in a later analysis.

With 60 Vbeta and 13 Jbeta primers, the PCR was carried out. TCRdb's table, derived via immunoSEQ multiplex PCR, lists solely in-frame clones and lacks some. This sample has over 200,000 clones, with 65% to 75% found just once. Of note for this clone: Antigen unknown.

The CDR3 length is 13 residues. Germline V gene lookup returns CDR1 SGHRS and CDR2 YFSETQ. Trimming cost V 5 bases and J 8 bases, with 11 bases left between them. The receptor was derived from a woman aged 30 to 39 in good health and CMV-seronegative. Sequencing was performed on PBMCs. This chain connects TRBV5-1 to TRBJ1-6; unclear D gene. CDR3 sequence reads: CASRGRTDSPLHF. The CDR3 region has the DNA TGCGCCAGCAGGGGCAGGACTGATTCACCCCTCCACTTT.